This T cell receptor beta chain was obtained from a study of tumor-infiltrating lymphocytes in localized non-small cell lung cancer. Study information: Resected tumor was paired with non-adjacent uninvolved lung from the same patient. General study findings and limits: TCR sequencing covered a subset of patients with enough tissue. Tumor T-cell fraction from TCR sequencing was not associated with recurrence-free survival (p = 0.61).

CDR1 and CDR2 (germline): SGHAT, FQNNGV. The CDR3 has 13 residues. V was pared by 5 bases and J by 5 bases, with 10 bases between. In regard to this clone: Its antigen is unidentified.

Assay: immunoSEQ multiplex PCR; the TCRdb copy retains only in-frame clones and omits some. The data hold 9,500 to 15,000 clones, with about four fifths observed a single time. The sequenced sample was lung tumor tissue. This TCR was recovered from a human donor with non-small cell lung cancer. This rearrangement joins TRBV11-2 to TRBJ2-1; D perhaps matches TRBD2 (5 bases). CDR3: CASSIGLDNEQFF. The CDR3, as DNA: TGTGCCAGCAGCATCGGACTCGACAATGAGCAGTTCTTC.